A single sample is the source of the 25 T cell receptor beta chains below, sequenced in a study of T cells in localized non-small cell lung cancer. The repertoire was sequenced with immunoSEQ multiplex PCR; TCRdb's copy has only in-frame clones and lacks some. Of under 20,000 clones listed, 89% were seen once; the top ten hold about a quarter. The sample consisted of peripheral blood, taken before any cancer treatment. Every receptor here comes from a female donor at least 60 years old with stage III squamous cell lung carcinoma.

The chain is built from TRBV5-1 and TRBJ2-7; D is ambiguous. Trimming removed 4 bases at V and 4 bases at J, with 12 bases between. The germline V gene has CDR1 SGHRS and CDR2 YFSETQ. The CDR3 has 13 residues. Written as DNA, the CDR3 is TGCGCCAGCAGCCTGACTTTTGGTTACGAGCAGTACTTC. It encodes CASSLTFGYEQYF.

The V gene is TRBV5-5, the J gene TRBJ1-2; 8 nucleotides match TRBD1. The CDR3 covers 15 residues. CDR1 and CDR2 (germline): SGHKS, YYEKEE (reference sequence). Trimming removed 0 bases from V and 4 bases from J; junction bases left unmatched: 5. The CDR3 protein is CASSLDQGAFYGYTF. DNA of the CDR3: TGTGCCAGCAGCTTGGACCAGGGGGCGTTCTATGGCTACACCTTC. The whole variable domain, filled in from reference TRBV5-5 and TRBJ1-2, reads DAGVTQSPTHLIKTRGQQVTLRCSPISGHKSVSWYQQVLGQGPQFIFQYYEKEERGRGNFPDRFSARQFPNYSSELNVNALLLGDSALYLCASSLDQGAFYGYTFGSGTRLTVV.

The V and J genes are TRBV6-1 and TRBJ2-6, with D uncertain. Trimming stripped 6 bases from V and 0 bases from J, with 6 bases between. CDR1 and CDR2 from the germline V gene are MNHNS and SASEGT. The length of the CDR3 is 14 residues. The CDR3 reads CASRGPSGANVLTF. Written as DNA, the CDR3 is TGTGCCAGCAGGGGCCCCTCTGGGGCCAACGTCCTGACTTTC.

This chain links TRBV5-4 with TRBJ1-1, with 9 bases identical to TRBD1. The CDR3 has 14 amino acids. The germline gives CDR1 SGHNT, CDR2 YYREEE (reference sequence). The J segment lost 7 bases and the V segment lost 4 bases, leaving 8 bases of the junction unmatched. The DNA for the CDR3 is TGTGCCAGCAGCGCCAGACAGGGGGAGAGTGAAGCTTTCTTT. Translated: CASSARQGESEAFF.

CDR3 loop: CASSEMGGPYNEQFF. For the CDR3, the DNA is TGTGCCAGCAGTGAGATGGGGGGGCCCTACAATGAGCAGTTCTTC. The chain combines TRBV6-1 with TRBJ2-1, with D perhaps TRBD2 (7 bases). This CDR3 has 15 residues. The germline V gene encodes CDR1 MNHNS and CDR2 SASEGT. The germline V and J ends were trimmed by 3 bases and 2 bases, with 11 bases remaining between them.

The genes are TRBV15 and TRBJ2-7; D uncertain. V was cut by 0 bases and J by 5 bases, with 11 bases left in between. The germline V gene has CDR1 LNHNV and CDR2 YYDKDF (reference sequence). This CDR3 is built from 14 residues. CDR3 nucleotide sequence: TGTGCCACCAGCAGAGATTTAAAGTTCCACGAGCAGTACTTC. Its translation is CATSRDLKFHEQYF. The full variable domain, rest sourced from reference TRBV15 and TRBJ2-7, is DAMVIQNPRYQVTQFGKPVTLSCSQTLNHNVMYWYQQKSSQAPKLLFHYYDKDFNNEADTPDNFQSRRPNTSFCFLDIRSPGLGDTAMYLCATSRDLKFHEQYFGPGTRLTVT.

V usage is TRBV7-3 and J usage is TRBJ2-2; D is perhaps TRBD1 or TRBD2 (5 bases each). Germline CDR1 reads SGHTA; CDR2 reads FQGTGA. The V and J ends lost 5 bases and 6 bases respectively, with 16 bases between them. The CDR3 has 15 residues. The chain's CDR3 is CASSLTRDGPGELFF. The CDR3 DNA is TGTGCCAGCAGCCTTACCCGGGACGGCCCCGGGGAGCTGTTTTTT.

The CDR3 spells CASSLAGTENYGYTF. The DNA for the CDR3 is TGCGCCAGCAGCTTGGCCGGGACGGAGAACTATGGCTACACCTTC. This chain uses TRBV5-1 with TRBJ1-2; the D gene is possibly TRBD1 (5 bases). The CDR3 contains 15 residues. Germline lookup yields CDR1 SGHRS and CDR2 YFSETQ. The V and J ends lost 0 bases and 2 bases respectively, with 11 bases between them. Combining the CDR3 with reference TRBV5-1 and TRBJ1-2 gives the whole variable domain KAGVTQTPRYLIKTRGQQVTLSCSPISGHRSVSWYQQTPGQGLQFLFEYFSETQRNKGNFPGRFSGRQFSNSRSEMNVSTLELGDSALYLCASSLAGTENYGYTFGSGTRLTVV.

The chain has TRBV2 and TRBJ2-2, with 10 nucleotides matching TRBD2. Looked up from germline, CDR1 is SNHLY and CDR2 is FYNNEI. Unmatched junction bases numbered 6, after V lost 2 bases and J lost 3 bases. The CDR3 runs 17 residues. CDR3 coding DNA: TGTGCCAGCAGTGAATTTAGCGGGGGGACTTACACCGGGGAGCTGTTTTTT. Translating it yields CASSEFSGGTYTGELFF.

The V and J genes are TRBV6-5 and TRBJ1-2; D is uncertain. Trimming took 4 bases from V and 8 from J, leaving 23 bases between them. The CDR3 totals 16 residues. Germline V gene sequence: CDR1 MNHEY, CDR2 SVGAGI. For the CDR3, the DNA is TGTGCCAGCAGTTTAACCCTTGGTGAGACAAAGTCCGGCTACACCTTC. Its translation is CASSLTLGETKSGYTF.

This CDR3 reads CASSITSWDTASPLHF. CDR3 DNA: TGTGCCAGTAGTATTACGAGCTGGGACACGGCTTCACCCCTCCACTTT. The V call is TRBV19, the J call TRBJ1-6, with D tentatively TRBD1 (6 bases). The CDR3 runs to 16 residues. Trimming took off 3 bases at V and 9 bases at J, with 18 bases between the two ends. The germline gives CDR1 LNHDA, CDR2 SQIVND (reference sequence).

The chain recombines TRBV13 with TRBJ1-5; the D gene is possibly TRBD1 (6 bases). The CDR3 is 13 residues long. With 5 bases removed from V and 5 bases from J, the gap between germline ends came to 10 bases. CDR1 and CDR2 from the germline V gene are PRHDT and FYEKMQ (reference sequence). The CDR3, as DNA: TGTGCCAGCAGCCCAGGACAGCATCAGCCCCAGCATTTT. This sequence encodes CASSPGQHQPQHF.

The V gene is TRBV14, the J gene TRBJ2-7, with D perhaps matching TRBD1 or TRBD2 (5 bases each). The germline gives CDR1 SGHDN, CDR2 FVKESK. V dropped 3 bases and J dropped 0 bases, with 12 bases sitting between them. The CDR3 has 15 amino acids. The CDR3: CASSQPGTASYEQYF. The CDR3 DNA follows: TGTGCCAGCAGCCAGCCCGGGACCGCCTCCTACGAGCAGTACTTC.

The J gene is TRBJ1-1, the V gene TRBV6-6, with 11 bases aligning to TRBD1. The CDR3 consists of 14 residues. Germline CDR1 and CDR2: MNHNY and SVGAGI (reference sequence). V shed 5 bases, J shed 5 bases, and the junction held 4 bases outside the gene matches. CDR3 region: CASSAGTGGTEAFF. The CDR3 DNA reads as TGTGCCAGCAGTGCCGGGACAGGGGGAACTGAAGCTTTCTTT.

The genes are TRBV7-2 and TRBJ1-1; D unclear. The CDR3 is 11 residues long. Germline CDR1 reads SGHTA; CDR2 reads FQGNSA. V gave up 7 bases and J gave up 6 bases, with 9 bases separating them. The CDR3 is CASKKNAEAFF. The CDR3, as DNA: TGTGCCAGCAAGAAGAATGCTGAAGCTTTCTTT. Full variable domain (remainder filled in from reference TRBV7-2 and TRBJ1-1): GAGVSQSPSNKVTEKGKDVELRCDPISGHTALYWYRQSLGQGLEFLIYFQGNSAPDKSGLPSDRFSAERTGGSVSTLTIQRTQQEDSAVYLCASKKNAEAFFGQGTRLTVV.

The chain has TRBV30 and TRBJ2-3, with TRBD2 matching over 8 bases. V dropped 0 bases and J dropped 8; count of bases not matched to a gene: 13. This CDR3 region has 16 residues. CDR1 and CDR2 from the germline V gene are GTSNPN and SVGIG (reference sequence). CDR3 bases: TGTGCCTGGAGTGTACAAGCGGGGGTCTCATCCGGTACGCAGTATTTT. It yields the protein CAWSVQAGVSSGTQYF.

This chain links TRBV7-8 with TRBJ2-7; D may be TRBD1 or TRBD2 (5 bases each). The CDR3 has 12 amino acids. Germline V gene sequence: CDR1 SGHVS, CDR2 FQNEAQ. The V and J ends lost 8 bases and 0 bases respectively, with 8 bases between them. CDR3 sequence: CASGGSSYEQYF. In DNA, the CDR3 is TGTGCCAGCGGGGGAAGCTCCTACGAGCAGTACTTC.

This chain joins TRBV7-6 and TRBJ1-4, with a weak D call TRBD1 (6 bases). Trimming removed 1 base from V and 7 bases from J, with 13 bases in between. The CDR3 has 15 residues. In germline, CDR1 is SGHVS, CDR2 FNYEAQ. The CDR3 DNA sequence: TGTGCCAGCAGCTTAGGCCCCAGGGGACCTGAAAAACTGTTTTTT. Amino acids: CASSLGPRGPEKLFF.

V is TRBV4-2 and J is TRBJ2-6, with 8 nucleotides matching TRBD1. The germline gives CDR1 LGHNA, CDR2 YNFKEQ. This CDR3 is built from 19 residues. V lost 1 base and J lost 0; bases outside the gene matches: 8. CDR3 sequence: CASSQVRTGPFSGANVLTF. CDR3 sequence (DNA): TGTGCCAGCAGCCAAGTAAGGACAGGGCCCTTCTCTGGGGCCAACGTCCTGACTTTC.

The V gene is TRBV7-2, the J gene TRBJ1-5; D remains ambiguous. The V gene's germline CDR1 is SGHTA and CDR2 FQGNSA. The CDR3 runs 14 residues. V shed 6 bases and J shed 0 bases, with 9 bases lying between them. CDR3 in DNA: TGTGCCAGCAGGCTGGAGGTTAGCAATCAGCCCCAGCATTTT. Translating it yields CASRLEVSNQPQHF.

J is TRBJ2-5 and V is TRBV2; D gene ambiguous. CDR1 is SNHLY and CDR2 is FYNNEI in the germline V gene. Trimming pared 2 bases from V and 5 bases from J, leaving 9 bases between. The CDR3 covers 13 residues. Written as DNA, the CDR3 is TGTGCCAGCAGTGAATTCGGTTGGGAGACCCAGTACTTC. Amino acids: CASSEFGWETQYF.

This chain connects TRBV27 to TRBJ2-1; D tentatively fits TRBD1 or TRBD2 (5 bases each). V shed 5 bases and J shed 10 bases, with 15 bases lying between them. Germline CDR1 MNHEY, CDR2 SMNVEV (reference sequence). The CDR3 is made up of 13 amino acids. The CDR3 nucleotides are TGTGCCAGCAGTCCCTCAGGGAGTGGCGAGCAGTTCTTC. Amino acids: CASSPSGSGEQFF.

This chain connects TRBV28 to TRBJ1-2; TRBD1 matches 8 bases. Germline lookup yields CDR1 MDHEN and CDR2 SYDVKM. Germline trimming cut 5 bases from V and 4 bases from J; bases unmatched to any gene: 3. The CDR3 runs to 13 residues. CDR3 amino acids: CASSPDRVYGYTF. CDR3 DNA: TGTGCCAGCAGTCCGGACAGGGTCTATGGCTACACCTTC.

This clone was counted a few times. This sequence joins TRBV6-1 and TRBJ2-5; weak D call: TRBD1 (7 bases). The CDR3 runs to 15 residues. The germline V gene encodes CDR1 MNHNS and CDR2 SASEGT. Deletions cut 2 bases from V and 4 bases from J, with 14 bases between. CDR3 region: CASSELRQGGETQYF. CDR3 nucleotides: TGTGCCAGCAGTGAACTCAGGCAGGGGGGAGAGACCCAGTACTTC.

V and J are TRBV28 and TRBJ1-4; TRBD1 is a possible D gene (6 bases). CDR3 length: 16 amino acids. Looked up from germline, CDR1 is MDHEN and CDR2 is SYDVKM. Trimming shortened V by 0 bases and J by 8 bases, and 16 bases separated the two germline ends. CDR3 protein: CASSLWRGGLREKLFF. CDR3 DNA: TGTGCCAGCAGTTTATGGAGGGGGGGGTTGAGGGAAAAACTGTTTTTT.